The clone carrying this T cell receptor (beta chain) showed up just once. The antigen is undetermined. A single base separates this from a much larger clone, so it may be a read error. Per the germline V gene, CDR1 is ENHRY and CDR2 is SYGVKD. CDR3 length equals 14 residues. After removal of 7 bases from V and 6 bases from J, the junction contained 5 bases not matched to a gene. This record comes from a study of T cells in Graves' hyperthyroidism and ophthalmopathy. Study-level findings and limits: Ophthalmopathy was separated from stable hyperthyroidism by a 13 V-J model. Most clonotypes that expanded in the thyroid above 0.001 also showed up in blood.

Researchers amplified the TCR beta CDR3 regions from RNA transcripts. Primed by the HTBI set, a first-round RT-PCR was run on the TCR CDR3. Via MiXCR, TCRdb re-called the multiplex PCR reads, giving one row per CDR3 protein. Of around 440,000 distinct CDR3 sequences in the sample, about 15% were seen once. Patients showing uncontrolled infection, other autoimmune disease, pregnancy or lactation were ineligible. On the basis of clinical symptoms, serum thyroxine and TRAb, thyroid ultrasound and orbital computed tomography, diagnoses were made. The sequence was obtained from a woman aged 18-29 years with Graves' hyperthyroidism. This sequence joins TRBV10-3 and TRBJ1-3; 11 bases map to TRBD1. Sequencing was performed on blood. CDR3 nucleotide sequence: TGTGCCATCACTCCGGGACAGGGGGAAAACACCATATATTTT. It codes for CAITPGQGENTIYF.